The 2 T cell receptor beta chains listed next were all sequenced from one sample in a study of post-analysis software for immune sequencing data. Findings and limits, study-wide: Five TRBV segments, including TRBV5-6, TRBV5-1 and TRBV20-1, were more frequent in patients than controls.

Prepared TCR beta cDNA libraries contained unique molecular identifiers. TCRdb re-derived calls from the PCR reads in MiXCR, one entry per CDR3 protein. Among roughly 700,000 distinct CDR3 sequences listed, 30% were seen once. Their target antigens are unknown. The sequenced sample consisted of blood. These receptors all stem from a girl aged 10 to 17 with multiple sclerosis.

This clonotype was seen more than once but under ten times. The CDR3 here is CASSLMAGALADTQYF. CDR3 DNA sequence: TGTGCCAGCAGTTTGATGGCGGGGGCGCTAGCTGATACGCAGTATTTT. The chain is built from TRBV12-3 or TRBV12-4 and TRBJ2-3; possibly TRBD2 for D (7 bases). Trimming took off 3 bases at V and 6 bases at J, with 19 bases between the two ends. There are 16 residues in the CDR3.

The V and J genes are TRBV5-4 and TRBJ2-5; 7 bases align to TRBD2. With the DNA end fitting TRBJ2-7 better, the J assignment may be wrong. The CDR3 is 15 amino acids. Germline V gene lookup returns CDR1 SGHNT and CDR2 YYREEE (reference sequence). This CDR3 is CASSLEGGPRNEQYF. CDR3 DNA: TGTGCCAGCAGCTTGGAGGGAGGGCCGAGAAACGAGCAGTACTTC.